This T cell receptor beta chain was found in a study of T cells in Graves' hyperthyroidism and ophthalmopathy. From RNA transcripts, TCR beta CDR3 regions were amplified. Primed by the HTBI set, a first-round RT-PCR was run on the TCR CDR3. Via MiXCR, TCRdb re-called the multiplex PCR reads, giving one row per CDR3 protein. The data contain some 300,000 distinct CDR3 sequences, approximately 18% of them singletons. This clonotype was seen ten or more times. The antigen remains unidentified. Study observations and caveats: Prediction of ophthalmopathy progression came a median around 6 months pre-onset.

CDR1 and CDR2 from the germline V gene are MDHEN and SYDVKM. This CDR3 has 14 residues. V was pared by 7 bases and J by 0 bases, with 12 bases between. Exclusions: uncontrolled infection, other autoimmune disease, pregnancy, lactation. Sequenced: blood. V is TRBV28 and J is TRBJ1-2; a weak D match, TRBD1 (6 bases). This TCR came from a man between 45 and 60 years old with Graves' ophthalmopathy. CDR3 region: CASTPGATNYGYTF. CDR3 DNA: TGTGCCAGCACCCCGGGGGCGACTAACTATGGCTACACCTTC.